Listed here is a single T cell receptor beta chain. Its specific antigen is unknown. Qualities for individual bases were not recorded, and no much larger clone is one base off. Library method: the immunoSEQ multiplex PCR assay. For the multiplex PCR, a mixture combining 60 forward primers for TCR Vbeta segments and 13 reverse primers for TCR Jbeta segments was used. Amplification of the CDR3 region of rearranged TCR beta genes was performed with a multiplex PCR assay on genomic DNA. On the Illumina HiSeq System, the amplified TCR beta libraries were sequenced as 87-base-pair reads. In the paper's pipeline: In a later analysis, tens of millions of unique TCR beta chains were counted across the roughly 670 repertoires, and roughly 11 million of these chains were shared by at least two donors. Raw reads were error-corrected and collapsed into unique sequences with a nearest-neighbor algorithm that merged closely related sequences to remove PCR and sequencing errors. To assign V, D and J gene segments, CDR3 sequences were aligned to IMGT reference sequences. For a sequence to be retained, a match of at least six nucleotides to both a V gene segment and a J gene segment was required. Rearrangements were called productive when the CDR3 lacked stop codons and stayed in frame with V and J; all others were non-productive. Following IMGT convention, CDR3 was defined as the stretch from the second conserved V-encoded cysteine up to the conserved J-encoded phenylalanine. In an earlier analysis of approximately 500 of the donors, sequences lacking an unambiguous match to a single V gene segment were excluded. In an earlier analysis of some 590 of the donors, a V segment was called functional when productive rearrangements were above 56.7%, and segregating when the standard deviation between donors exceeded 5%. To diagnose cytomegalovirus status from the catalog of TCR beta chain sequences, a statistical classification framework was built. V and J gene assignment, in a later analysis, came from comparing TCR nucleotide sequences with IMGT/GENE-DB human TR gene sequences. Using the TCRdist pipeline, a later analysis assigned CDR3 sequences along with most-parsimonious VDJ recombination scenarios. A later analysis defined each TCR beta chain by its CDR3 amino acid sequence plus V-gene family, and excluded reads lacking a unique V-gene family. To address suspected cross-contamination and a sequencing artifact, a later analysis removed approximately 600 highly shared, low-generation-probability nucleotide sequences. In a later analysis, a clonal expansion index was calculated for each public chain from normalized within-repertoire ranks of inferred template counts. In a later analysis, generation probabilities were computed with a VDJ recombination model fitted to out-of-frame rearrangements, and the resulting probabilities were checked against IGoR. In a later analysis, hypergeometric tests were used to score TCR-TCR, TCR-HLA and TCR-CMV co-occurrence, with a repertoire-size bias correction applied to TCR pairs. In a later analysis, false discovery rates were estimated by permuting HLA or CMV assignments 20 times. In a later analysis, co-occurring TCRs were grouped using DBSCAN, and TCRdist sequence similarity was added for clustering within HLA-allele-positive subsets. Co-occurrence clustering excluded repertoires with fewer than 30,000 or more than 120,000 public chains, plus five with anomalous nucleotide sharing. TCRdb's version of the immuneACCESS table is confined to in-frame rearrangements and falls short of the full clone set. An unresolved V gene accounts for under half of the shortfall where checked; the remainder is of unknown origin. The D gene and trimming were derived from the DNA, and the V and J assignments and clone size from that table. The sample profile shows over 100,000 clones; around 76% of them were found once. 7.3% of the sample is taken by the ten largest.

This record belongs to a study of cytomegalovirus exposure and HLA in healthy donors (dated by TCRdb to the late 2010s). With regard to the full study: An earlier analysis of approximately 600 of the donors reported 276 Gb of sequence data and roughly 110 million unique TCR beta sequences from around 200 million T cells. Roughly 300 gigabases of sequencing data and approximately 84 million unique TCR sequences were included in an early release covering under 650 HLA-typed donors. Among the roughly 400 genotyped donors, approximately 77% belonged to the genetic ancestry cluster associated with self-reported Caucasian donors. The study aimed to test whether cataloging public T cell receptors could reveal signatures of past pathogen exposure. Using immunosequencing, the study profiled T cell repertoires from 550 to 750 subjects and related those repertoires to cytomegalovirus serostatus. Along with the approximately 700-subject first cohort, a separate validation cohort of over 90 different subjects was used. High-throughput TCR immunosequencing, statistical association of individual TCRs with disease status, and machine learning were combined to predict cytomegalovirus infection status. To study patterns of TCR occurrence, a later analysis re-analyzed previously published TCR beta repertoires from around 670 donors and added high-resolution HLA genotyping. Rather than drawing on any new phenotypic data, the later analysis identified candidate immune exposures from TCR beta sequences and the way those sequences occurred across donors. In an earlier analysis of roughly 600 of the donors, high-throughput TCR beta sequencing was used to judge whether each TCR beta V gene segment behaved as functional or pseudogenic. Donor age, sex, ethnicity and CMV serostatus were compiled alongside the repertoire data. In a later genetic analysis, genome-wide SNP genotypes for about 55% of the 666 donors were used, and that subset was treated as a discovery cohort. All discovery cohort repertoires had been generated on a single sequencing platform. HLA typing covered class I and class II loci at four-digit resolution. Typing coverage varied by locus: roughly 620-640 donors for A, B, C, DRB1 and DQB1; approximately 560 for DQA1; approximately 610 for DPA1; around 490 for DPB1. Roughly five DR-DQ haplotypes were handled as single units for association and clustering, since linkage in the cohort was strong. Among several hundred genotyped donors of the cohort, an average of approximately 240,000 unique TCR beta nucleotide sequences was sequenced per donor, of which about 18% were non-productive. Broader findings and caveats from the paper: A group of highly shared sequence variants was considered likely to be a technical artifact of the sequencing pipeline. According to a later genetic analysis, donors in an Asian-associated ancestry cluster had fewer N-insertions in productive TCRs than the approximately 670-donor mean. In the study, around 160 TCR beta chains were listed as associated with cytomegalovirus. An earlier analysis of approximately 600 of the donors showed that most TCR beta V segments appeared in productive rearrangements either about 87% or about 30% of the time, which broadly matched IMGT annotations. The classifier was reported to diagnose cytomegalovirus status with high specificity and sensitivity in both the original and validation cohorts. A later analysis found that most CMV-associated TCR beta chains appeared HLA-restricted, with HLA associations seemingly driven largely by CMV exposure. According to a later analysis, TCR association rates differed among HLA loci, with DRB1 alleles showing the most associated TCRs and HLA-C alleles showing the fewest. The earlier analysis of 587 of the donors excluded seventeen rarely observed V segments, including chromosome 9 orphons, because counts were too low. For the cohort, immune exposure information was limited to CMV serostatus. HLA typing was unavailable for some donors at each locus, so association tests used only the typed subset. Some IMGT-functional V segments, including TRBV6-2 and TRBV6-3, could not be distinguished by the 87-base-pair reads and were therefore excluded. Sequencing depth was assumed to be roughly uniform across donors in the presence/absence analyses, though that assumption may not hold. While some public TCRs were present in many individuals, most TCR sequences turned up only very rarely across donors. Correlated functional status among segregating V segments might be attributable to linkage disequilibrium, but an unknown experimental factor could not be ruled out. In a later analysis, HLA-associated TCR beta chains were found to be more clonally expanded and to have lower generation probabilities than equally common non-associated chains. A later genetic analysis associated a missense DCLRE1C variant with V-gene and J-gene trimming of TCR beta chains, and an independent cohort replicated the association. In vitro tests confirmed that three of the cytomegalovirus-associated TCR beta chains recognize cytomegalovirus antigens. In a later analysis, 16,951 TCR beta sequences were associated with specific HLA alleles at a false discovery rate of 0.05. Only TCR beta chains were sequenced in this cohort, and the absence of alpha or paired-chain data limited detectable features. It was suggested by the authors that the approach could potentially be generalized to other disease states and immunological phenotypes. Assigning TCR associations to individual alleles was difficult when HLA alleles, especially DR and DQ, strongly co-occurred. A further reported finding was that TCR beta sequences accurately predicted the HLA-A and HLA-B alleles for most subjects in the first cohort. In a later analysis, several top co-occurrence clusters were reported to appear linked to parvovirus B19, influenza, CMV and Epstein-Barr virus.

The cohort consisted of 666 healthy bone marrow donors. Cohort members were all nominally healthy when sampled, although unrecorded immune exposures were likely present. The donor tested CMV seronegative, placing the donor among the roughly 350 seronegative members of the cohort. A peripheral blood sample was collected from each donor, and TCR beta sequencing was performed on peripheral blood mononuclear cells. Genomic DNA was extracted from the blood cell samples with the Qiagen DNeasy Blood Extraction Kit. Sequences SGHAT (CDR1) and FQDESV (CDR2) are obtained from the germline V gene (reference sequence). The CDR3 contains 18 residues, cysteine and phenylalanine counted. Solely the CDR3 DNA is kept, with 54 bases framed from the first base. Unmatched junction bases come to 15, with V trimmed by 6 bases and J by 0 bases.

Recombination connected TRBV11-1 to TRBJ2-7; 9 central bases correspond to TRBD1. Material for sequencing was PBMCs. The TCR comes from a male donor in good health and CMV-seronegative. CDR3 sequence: CASREKYGDRDSSYEQYF. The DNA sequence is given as TGTGCCAGCAGGGAGAAATATGGGGACAGGGATTCCTCCTACGAGCAGTACTTC.